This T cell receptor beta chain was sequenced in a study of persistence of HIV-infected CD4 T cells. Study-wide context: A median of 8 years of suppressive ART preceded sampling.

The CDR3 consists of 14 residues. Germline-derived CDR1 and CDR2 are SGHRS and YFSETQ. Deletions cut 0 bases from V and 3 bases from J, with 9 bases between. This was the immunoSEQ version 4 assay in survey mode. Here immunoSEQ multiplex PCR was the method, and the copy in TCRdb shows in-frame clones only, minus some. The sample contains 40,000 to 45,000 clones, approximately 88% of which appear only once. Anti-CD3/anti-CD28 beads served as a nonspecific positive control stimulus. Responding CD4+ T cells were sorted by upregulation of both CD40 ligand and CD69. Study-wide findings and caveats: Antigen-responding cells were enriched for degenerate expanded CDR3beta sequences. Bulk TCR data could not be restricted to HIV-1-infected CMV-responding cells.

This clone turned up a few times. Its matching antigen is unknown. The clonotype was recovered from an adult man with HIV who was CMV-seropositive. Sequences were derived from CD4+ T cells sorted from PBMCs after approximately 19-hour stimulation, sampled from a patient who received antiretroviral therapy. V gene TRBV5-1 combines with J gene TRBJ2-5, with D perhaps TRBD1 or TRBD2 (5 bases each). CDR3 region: CASSLDVGEETQYF. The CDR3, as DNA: TGCGCCAGCAGCTTGGATGTGGGGGAAGAGACCCAGTACTTC. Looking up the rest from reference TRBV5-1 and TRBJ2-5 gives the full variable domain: KAGVTQTPRYLIKTRGQQVTLSCSPISGHRSVSWYQQTPGQGLQFLFEYFSETQRNKGNFPGRFSGRQFSNSRSEMNVSTLELGDSALYLCASSLDVGEETQYFGPGTRLLVL.